A single sample gave rise to the 24 T cell receptor beta chains below, sequenced in a study of control samples from healthy donors and cancer patients. Profiled with immunoSEQ multiplex PCR; TCRdb holds only in-frame clones, not every one. The sample has tens of thousands of clones, 90% to 95% seen once; the top ten hold approximately 15%. The material sequenced was blood. These receptors originate from a man aged 25-45 years in good health.

The chain combines TRBV5-1 with TRBJ1-3, with D uncertain. The CDR3 runs to 13 residues. Trimming cost V 0 bases and J 7 bases, with 8 bases left between them. Germline V gene lookup returns CDR1 SGHRS and CDR2 YFSETQ. In nucleotides, the CDR3 is TGCGCCAGCAGCTTGGCCATGGGGAACACCATATATTTT. This encodes CASSLAMGNTIYF.

This chain connects TRBV7-9 to TRBJ2-1; TRBD1 aligns across 10 bases. Germline CDR1 reads SEHNR; CDR2 reads FQNEAQ (reference sequence). This CDR3 region has 16 residues. V lost 5 bases and J lost 0; bases outside the gene matches: 4. CDR3 protein: CASSGTGVGSYNEQFF. CDR3 nucleotides: TGTGCCAGCAGCGGGACAGGGGTCGGCTCCTACAATGAGCAGTTCTTC.

This chain connects TRBV7-9 to TRBJ2-7, with D perhaps being TRBD1 or TRBD2 (5 bases each). V gave up 5 bases and J gave up 0 bases, with 8 bases separating them. The CDR3 has 13 residues. CDR1 SEHNR and CDR2 FQNEAQ come from the germline V gene (reference sequence). The DNA of the CDR3 is TGTGCCAGCAGCGTCGGGACCTCCTACGAGCAGTACTTC. Translation: CASSVGTSYEQYF.

The V gene is TRBV7-9, the J gene TRBJ1-3; the match to TRBD1 covers 8 bases. CDR1 and CDR2 from the germline V gene are SEHNR and FQNEAQ (reference sequence). CDR3 length equals 16 residues. V was pared by 5 bases and J by 0 bases, with 6 bases of the junction left unmatched. The CDR3 bases are TGTGCCAGCAGCCGTATGGACAGGGACTCTGGAAACACCATATATTTT. It specifies CASSRMDRDSGNTIYF.

This chain links TRBV7-8 with TRBJ2-7; D not certain. The CDR3 sequence is 12 residues long. Trimming stripped 3 bases from V and 6 bases from J, with 9 bases between. Germline V CDR1 and CDR2: SGHVS, FQNEAQ. CDR3 bases: TGTGCCAGCAGCTTGCATCGGGCCGAGCAGTACTTC. Encoded protein: CASSLHRAEQYF.

The rearrangement uses TRBV6-6 and TRBJ2-3; TRBD2 aligns across 7 bases. V gave up 7 bases and J gave up 2 bases; unmatched junction bases: 9. Germline values: CDR1 MNHNY, CDR2 SVGAGI (reference sequence). The CDR3 consists of 15 residues. The chain's CDR3 is CASKLRAGVTDTQYF. CDR3 sequence (DNA): TGTGCCAGCAAGCTTAGGGCGGGGGTCACAGATACGCAGTATTTT.

V is TRBV11-2 and J is TRBJ2-7; the D gene is possibly TRBD2 (6 bases). Germline V CDR1 and CDR2: SGHAT, FQNNGV. The germline V and J ends were trimmed by 3 bases and 2 bases, with 14 bases remaining between them. The CDR3 sequence is 15 residues long. The CDR3 sequence: CASSFPPLAPYEQYF. CDR3 nucleotide sequence: TGTGCCAGCAGCTTTCCCCCACTAGCCCCCTACGAGCAGTACTTC.

The chain joins TRBV7-3 to TRBJ2-5, with TRBD2 identical over 14 bases. The trim removed 1 base at V and 4 bases at J, leaving 5 bases unmatched. Germline V lookup: CDR1 SGHTA, CDR2 FQGTGA. CDR3 size: 17 residues. The CDR3 DNA follows: TGTGCCAGCAGCTTAAATAGTGGACTAGCGGGAGGAGAGACCCAGTACTTC. Amino acids: CASSLNSGLAGGETQYF.

This sequence joins TRBV4-1 and TRBJ1-2; D remains ambiguous. V gave up 0 bases and J gave up 7 bases, with 15 bases separating them. CDR1 and CDR2 from the germline V gene are MGHRA and YSYEKL. The CDR3 is 15 residues long. The CDR3 loop is CASSQDNTGSSGYTF. The CDR3 DNA follows: TGCGCCAGCAGCCAAGATAATACGGGGTCAAGTGGCTACACCTTC.

V gene TRBV2 combines with J gene TRBJ1-2, with 10 positions matching TRBD1. The CDR3 runs to 15 residues. The J segment lost 3 bases and the V segment lost 6 bases, leaving 7 bases of the junction unmatched. CDR1 SNHLY and CDR2 FYNNEI come from the germline V gene. CDR3 sequence (DNA): TGTGCCAGCAGCATCACCGGGACAGGGGACTATGGCTACACCTTC. It encodes CASSITGTGDYGYTF.

The V and J genes are TRBV2 and TRBJ1-1; 7 bases line up with TRBD1. The CDR3 totals 14 residues. Germline assignment: CDR1 SNHLY and CDR2 FYNNEI. Losses at the gene ends were 9 bases for V and 1 base for J; bases not matched to a gene: 8. CDR3: CASTYRTGNTEAFF. The DNA for the CDR3 is TGTGCCAGTACTTATCGGACAGGGAACACTGAAGCTTTCTTT. The variable domain in full, with the rest retrieved from reference TRBV2 and TRBJ1-1, is EPEVTQTPSHQVTQMGQEVILRCVPISNHLYFYWYRQILGQKVEFLVSFYNNEISEKSEIFDDQFSVERPDGSNFTLKIRSTKLEDSAMYFCASTYRTGNTEAFFGQGTRLTVV.

This rearrangement joins TRBV12-5 to TRBJ2-7; 10 nucleotides match TRBD2. The CDR3 contains 15 residues. The junction had 3 bases not matched to a gene; V was cut back by 4 bases and J by 0 bases. Germline V gene sequence: CDR1 LGHNT, CDR2 FRNRAP. The CDR3 spells CASGWVAGGSYEQYF. CDR3 DNA: TGTGCTAGTGGTTGGGTAGCGGGAGGCTCCTACGAGCAGTACTTC. The whole variable domain, remainder taken from reference TRBV12-5 and TRBJ2-7, is DARVTQTPRHKVTEMGQEVTMRCQPILGHNTVFWYRQTMMQGLELLAYFRNRAPLDDSGMPKDRFSAEMPDATLATLKIQPSEPRDSAVYFCASGWVAGGSYEQYFGPGTRLTVT.

The rearrangement uses TRBV7-9 and TRBJ2-7, with 11 bases matching TRBD2. V lost 2 bases, J lost 7 bases, and 4 bases stayed unmatched. The CDR3 has 14 amino acids. In germline, CDR1 is SEHNR, CDR2 FQNEAQ (reference sequence). Here the CDR3 DNA reads TGTGCCAGCAGCTTACTAGCGGGAGGTGGAGAGCAGTACTTC. It translates to CASSLLAGGGEQYF.

The rearrangement joins TRBV7-9 to TRBJ2-1, with 7 bases identical to TRBD2. Germline assignment: CDR1 SEHNR and CDR2 FQNEAQ (reference sequence). The CDR3 has 15 residues. The ends lost 5 bases at V and 6 bases at J; junction bases unmatched: 10. CDR3 in DNA: TGTGCCAGCAGCCCCTTGGGGGGGGAACTCAATGAGCAGTTCTTC. Amino acid sequence: CASSPLGGELNEQFF.

The J gene is TRBJ2-7, the V gene TRBV4-1; 12 bases are a match to TRBD2. The CDR3 is 18 amino acids. Germline V lookup: CDR1 MGHRA, CDR2 YSYEKL. With V trimmed by 4 bases and J by 0 bases, 10 bases remained unmatched. CDR3 coding DNA: TGCGCCAGCAGCCTCATGTCTAGCGGGAGGGACAGCTCCTACGAGCAGTACTTC. Protein product: CASSLMSSGRDSSYEQYF.

The chain links TRBV6-2 or TRBV6-3 to TRBJ1-6; D gene uncertain. This CDR3 is 13 amino acids long. Trimming removed 3 bases at V and 6 bases at J, with 6 bases between. The germline V gene encodes CDR1 MNHEY and CDR2 SVGEGT. CDR3: CASSYMGNSPLHF. The DNA of the CDR3 is TGTGCCAGCAGTTATATGGGTAATTCACCCCTCCACTTT.

This chain links TRBV20-1 with TRBJ1-6; D unresolved. CDR1 and CDR2 (germline): DFQATT, SNEGSKA (reference sequence). V lost 3 bases, J lost 1 base, and 10 bases lay in between. The CDR3 is made up of 15 amino acids. The CDR3 region has the DNA TGCAGTGCTAGTCTGGGGTCTTCCTATAATTCACCCCTCCACTTT. It specifies CSASLGSSYNSPLHF.

This clone was seen more than once but under ten times. The chain carries TRBV6-6 and TRBJ1-6; D may be TRBD1 (5 bases). Germline V gene lookup returns CDR1 MNHNY and CDR2 SVGAGI (reference sequence). The CDR3 length is 13 residues. The V and J ends lost 6 bases and 7 bases respectively, with 10 bases between them. The CDR3 bases are TGTGCCAGCAGGGGACGGGAAAATTCACCCCTCCACTTT. Its translation: CASRGRENSPLHF.

This sequence joins TRBV27 and TRBJ2-7, with 9 bases matching TRBD1. CDR3 length: 16 amino acids. With 0 bases clipped from V and 5 bases from J, the junction kept 8 bases outside the gene matches. CDR1 MNHEY and CDR2 SMNVEV come from the germline V gene (reference sequence). CDR3 in DNA: TGTGCCAGCAGTTTATCGGGTCCGGGACAGGGCCACGAGCAGTACTTC. As protein: CASSLSGPGQGHEQYF.

The chain uses TRBV5-4 and TRBJ2-7; 8 bases match TRBD1. This CDR3 has 15 residues. Trimming at V came to 3 bases and at J to 6 bases, leaving 11 bases not matched to a gene. Germline CDR1 and CDR2: SGHNT and YYREEE (reference sequence). The chain's CDR3 is CASSWDRIGPSEQYF. DNA of the CDR3: TGTGCCAGCAGCTGGGACAGGATTGGGCCCTCCGAGCAGTACTTC.

This chain connects TRBV7-2 to TRBJ1-1; 7 nucleotides match TRBD1. Per the germline V gene, CDR1 is SGHTA and CDR2 is FQGNSA. The CDR3 covers 16 residues. The V gene end was trimmed by 2 bases and the J gene end by 5 bases; junction bases not matched to a gene: 11. The CDR3 DNA sequence: TGTGCCAGCAGCTTAAACAGGGGCCCCCTGAGGACTGAAGCTTTCTTT. Translation gives CASSLNRGPLRTEAFF.

The rearrangement links TRBV27 to TRBJ1-6; no clear D. The germline gives CDR1 MNHEY, CDR2 SMNVEV (reference sequence). Trimming pared 4 bases from V and 9 bases from J, leaving 10 bases between. CDR3 length equals 13 residues. This CDR3 is CASSSYPGSPLHF. In DNA, the CDR3 is TGTGCCAGCAGTTCGTACCCCGGTTCACCCCTCCACTTT.

The chain recombines TRBV12-3 or TRBV12-4 with TRBJ2-1; D remains ambiguous. The CDR3 has 12 residues. V dropped 5 bases and J dropped 6 bases, with 8 bases sitting between them. The DNA of the CDR3 is TGTGCCAGCAGTGGATTATCCAATGAGCAGTTCTTC. This sequence encodes CASSGLSNEQFF.

The chain uses TRBV28 and TRBJ2-7; 7 nucleotides agree with TRBD1. With V trimmed by 5 bases and J by 0 bases, 13 bases remained unmatched. This CDR3 region has 17 residues. The germline CDR1 and CDR2 sequences are MDHEN and SYDVKM. The chain's CDR3 is CASSIDTGATSSYEQYF. CDR3 DNA sequence: TGTGCCAGCAGTATCGACACAGGGGCAACGAGCTCCTACGAGCAGTACTTC.